The T cell receptor (beta chain) under discussion was sequenced for a study of radiotherapy plus CTLA-4 blockade in lung cancer. Study in general: Disease control reached approximately 31%, with objective responses in roughly 17%. Broader study findings: In blood, TCR clones derived from the tumor expanded after radiotherapy plus ipilimumab.

Data came from immunoSEQ multiplex PCR; TCRdb stores just in-frame clones and leaves some out. The top ten hold approximately 0.73% of the sample, which has tens of thousands of clones, around 80% seen once. People whose metastatic non-small-cell lung cancer was chemo-refractory got focal radiation along with CTLA-4 blockade by ipilimumab. CDR1 is ENHRY and CDR2 is SYGVKD in the germline V gene. The CDR3 spans 13 residues. V lost 4 bases, J lost 8 bases, and 7 bases stayed unmatched. A word on this clone: Antigen specificity is unknown.

The sequence derives from a human donor with non-small cell lung cancer who had stable disease on radiotherapy plus ipilimumab. This sequence joins TRBV10-3 and TRBJ1-2, with TRBD1 identical over 7 bases. The sequencing here drew on peripheral blood, taken from a patient treated with radiotherapy plus ipilimumab. CDR3 region: CAISGDRVRGYTF. The CDR3 nucleotides are TGTGCCATCAGTGGTGACAGGGTGAGAGGCTACACCTTC.